This is a list of T cell receptor beta chains from one sample in a study of T-cell reconstitution after alpha-beta-depleted transplantation in children. TCRdb redid the calling of the PCR reads with MiXCR, one entry per CDR3 protein. The sample contains 250,000 to 400,000 distinct CDR3 sequences, approximately 23% of which appear only once. The sample consisted of PBMCs, mostly from graft donor cells, taken 180 days after TCRalphabeta/CD19-depleted stem cell transplant. All receptors come from a male patient younger than 18 who had a stem cell transplant for acute lymphoblastic leukemia, so the T cells may come from the graft donor. Each CDR3 is given with its conserved first and last residue. D genes are given only for firm matches. Clone size is given for some rows only: seen once, a few or many times, or a class if the clone is expanded.

abundance	d_gene	j_gene	v_gene	len	CDR3nt	CDR3aa
.	TRBD1	TRBJ1-5	TRBV6-1	17	TGTGCCAGCAGCTTGTTCGCGACAGGGTACGGCAATCAGCCCCAGCATTTT	CASSLFATGYGNQPQHF
few	.	TRBJ2-7	TRBV5-1	14	TGCGCCAGCAGCTTGGTTTTACGGAGCCACGAGCAGTACTTC	CASSLVLRSHEQYF
.	.	TRBJ2-1	TRBV20-1	13	TGCAGTGCTAGCGGGTCAACCTACAATGAGCAGTTCTTC	CSASGSTYNEQFF
.	.	TRBJ2-7	TRBV18	11	TGTGCCAGCTCACCAGACTCCGAGCAGTACTTC	CASSPDSEQYF
.	TRBD2	TRBJ2-5	TRBV29-1	10	TGCAGCGTCCGATGGCTAGCGGAGTACTTC	CSVRWLAEYF
.	.	TRBJ2-1	TRBV11-1	18	TGTGCCAGCAGCTCGCTTTTGTTAGGGCGGCGTTCCTACAATGAGCAGTTCTTC	CASSSLLLGRRSYNEQFF
.	TRBD2	TRBJ2-7	TRBV9	13	TGTGCCAGCAGCGTAGGGCTAGCGGGTGAGCAGTACTTC	CASSVGLAGEQYF
few	.	TRBJ2-7	TRBV5-5	17	TGTGCCAGCAGCTTTACGGGCTGGGCGAGAGCCTCCTACGAGCAGTACTTC	CASSFTGWARASYEQYF
.	.	TRBJ2-7	TRBV7-6	15	TGTGCCAGCAGCCGGACTACAGGGAACTCCTACGAGCAGTACTTC	CASSRTTGNSYEQYF
.	TRBD1	TRBJ1-4	TRBV4-1	17	TGCGCCAGCAGCCGCCTCGGCCGGGACAGGGACAATGAAAAACTGTTTTTT	CASSRLGRDRDNEKLFF
few	.	TRBJ2-7	TRBV5-1	14	TGCGCCAGCAGCTTGGTTGTGGGAGCCTACGAGCAGTACTTC	CASSLVVGAYEQYF
.	TRBD1	TRBJ1-2	TRBV6-1	15	TGTGCCAGCAGGGGACCCGACAGGGGCGCCTATGGCTACACCTTC	CASRGPDRGAYGYTF
.	TRBD1	TRBJ2-7	TRBV25-1	15	TGTGCCAGCAGTGAATCGGACAGGGGGCTGAGTAAGCAGTACTTC	CASSESDRGLSKQYF
.	TRBD2	TRBJ2-1	TRBV7-8	19	TGTGCCAGCAGCTTAGTTCTACGTCCGGTAGCGGGTATACCCAATGAGCAGTTCTTC	CASSLVLRPVAGIPNEQFF
.	.	TRBJ2-2	TRBV20-1	13	TGCAGTGCTGCCCGGGCAAACACCGGGGAGCTGTTTTTT	CSAARANTGELFF
few	.	TRBJ1-1	TRBV5-1	15	TGCGCCAGCAGACGATCGGCACCCCGGCGCTCTGAAGCTTTCTTT	CASRRSAPRRSEAFF
.	.	TRBJ2-7	TRBV10-3	14	TGTGCCATCAGTGGCCGGGACCGTGATTGGGAGCAGTACTTC	CAISGRDRDWEQYF
few	TRBD2	TRBJ2-5	TRBV20-1	11	TGCAGCGGTAGCGGGAGAGAGACCCAGTACTTC	CSGSGRETQYF
once	.	TRBJ1-5	TRBV27	14	TGTGCCAGCAGTTTAAAAGGTGAAAATCAGCCCCAGCATTTT	CASSLKGENQPQHF
few	.	TRBJ2-7	TRBV5-1	17	TGCGCCAGCAGCTTGGGGGTTATAGGACTACCTCCCGAGGAGCAGTACTTC	CASSLGVIGLPPEEQYF
few	.	TRBJ2-7	TRBV2	12	TGTGCCAGCAGTACACTAGGATACGAGCAGTACTTC	CASSTLGYEQYF
.	.	TRBJ2-7	TRBV10-2	14	TGCGCCAGCAGTGAGTCAGGGGGACCCTACGAGCAGTACTTC	CASSESGGPYEQYF
.	TRBD1	TRBJ2-3	TRBV2	14	TGTGCCAGCAGTGTTCAGGGGGGCACAGATACGCAGTATTTT	CASSVQGGTDTQYF
.	.	TRBJ1-4	TRBV20-1	10	TGCAGTGCTCCGGATGAAAAACTGTTTTTT	CSAPDEKLFF
.	TRBD2	TRBJ2-5	TRBV20-1	20	TGCAGTGCTAGGTGCCAGGAGCTAGCGGGAGGCCTCCCAACACAAGAGACCCAGTACTTC	CSARCQELAGGLPTQETQYF
.	.	TRBJ2-2	TRBV25-1	13	TGTGCCAGCAGTGTTGGGTGGACCGGGGAGCTGTTTTTT	CASSVGWTGELFF
.	.	TRBJ2-1	TRBV12-3/TRBV12-4	12	TGTGCCAGCAGTTTATGGGAAGGCGAGCAGTTCTTC	CASSLWEGEQFF
many	TRBD2	TRBJ2-3	TRBV20-1	14	TGCAGTGCCCCGGGACTAGCGGGAAAAGATACGCAGTATTTT	CSAPGLAGKDTQYF
few	TRBD2	TRBJ2-3	TRBV20-1	17	TGCAGTGCCAGCGGACTAGCGGGTCCCGGTTCCACAGATACGCAGTATTTT	CSASGLAGPGSTDTQYF
few	TRBD1	TRBJ1-1	TRBV5-1	15	TGCGCCAGCATGCCTTCGACAGGGAGGAACACTGAAGCTTTCTTT	CASMPSTGRNTEAFF
.	.	TRBJ1-6	TRBV3-1	18	TGTGCCAGCAGCCAAGACGGGCCAGGGTGGGCGTATAATTCACCCCTCCACTTT	CASSQDGPGWAYNSPLHF
few	TRBD2	TRBJ2-7	TRBV20-1	16	TGCAGTGCTAGAGCGGGACTAGCGGGATACACCTACGAGCAGTACTTC	CSARAGLAGYTYEQYF